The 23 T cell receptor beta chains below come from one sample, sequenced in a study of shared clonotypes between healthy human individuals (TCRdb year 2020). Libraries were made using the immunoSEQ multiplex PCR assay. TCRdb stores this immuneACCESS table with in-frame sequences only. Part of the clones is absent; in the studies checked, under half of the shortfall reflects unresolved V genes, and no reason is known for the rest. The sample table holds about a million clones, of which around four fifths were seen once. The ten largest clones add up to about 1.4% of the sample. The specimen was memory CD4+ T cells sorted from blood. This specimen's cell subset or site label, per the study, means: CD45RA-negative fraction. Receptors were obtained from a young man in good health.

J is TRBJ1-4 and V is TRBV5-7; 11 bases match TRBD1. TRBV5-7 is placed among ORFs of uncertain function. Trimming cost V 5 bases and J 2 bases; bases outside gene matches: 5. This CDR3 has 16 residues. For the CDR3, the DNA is TGTGCCAGCAGTTGGACAGGGGGCCCGACTAATGAAAAACTGTTTTTT. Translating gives CASSWTGGPTNEKLFF.

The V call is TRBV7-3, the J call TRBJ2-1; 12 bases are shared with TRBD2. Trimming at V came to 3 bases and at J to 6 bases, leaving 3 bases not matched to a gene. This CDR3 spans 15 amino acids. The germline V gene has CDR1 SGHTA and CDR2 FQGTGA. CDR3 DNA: TGTGCCAGCAGCTTGCGACTAGCGGGGGTCAATGAGCAGTTCTTC. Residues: CASSLRLAGVNEQFF.

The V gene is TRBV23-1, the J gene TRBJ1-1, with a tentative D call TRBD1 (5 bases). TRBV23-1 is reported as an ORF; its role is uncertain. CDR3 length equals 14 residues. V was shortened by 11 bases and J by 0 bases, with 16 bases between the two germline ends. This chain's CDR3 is CAAGPGPLNTEAFF. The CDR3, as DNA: TGCGCCGCTGGGCCAGGGCCGCTGAACACTGAAGCTTTCTTT.

The DNA of the CDR3 is TGTGCCAGCAGGAGGGGGTCAGATACGCAGTATTTT. Amino acids: CASRRGSDTQYF. The chain carries TRBV6-1 and TRBJ2-3, with D possibly TRBD1 on 6 matching bases. Trimming took off 6 bases at V and 4 bases at J, with 8 bases between the two ends. This CDR3 has 12 amino acids. Germline V lookup: CDR1 MNHNS, CDR2 SASEGT.

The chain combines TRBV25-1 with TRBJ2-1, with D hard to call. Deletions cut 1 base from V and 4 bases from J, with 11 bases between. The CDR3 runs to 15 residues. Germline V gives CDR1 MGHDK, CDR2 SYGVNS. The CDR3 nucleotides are TGTGCCAGCAGTGAATTAAGTACAACTTACAATGAGCAGTTCTTC. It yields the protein CASSELSTTYNEQFF.

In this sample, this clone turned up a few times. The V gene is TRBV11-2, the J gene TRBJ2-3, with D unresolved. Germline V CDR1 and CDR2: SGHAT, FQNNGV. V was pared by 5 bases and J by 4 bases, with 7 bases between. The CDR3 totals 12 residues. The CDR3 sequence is CASSHYADTQYF. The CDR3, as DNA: TGTGCCAGCAGCCATTACGCAGATACGCAGTATTTT.

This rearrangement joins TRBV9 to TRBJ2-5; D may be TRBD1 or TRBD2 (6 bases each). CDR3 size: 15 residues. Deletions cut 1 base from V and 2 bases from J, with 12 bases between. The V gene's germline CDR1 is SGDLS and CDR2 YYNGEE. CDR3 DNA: TGTGCCAGCAGCGTACTCGGGGGCTCTCAAGAGACCCAGTACTTC. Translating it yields CASSVLGGSQETQYF. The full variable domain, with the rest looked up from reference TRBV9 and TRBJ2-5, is DSGVTQTPKHLITATGQRVTLRCSPRSGDLSVYWYQQSLDQGLQFLIQYYNGEERAKGNILERFSAQQFPDLHSELNLSSLELGDSALYFCASSVLGGSQETQYFGPGTRLLVL.

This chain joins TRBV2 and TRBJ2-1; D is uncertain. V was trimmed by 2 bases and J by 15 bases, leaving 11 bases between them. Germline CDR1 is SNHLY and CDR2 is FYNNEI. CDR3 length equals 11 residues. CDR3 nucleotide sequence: TGTGCCAGCAGTGAACCCATAGCTCCGTTCTTC. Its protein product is CASSEPIAPFF.

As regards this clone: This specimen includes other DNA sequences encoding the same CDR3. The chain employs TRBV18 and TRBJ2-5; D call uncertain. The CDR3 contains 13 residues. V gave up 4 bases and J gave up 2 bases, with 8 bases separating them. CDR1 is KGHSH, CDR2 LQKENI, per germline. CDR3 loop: CASSLGPQETQYF. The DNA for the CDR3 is TGTGCCAGCTCACTCGGCCCTCAAGAGACCCAGTACTTC.

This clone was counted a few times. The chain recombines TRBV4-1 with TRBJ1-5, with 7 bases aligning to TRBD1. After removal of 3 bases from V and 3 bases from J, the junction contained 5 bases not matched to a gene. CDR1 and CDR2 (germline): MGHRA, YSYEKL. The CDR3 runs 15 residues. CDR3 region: CASSQVDRFNQPQHF. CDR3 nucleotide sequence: TGCGCCAGCAGCCAGGTGGACAGGTTCAATCAGCCCCAGCATTTT.

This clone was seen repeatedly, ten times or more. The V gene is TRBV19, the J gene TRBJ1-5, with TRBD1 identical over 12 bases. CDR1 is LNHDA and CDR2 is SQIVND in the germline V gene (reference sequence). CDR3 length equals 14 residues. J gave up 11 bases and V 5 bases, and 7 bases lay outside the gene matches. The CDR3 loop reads CASSSGTGGLSQHF. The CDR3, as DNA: TGTGCCAGTAGTTCCGGGACAGGGGGCTTGTCCCAGCATTTT.

This chain's CDR3 is CASIPGTAQETQYF. In nucleotides, the CDR3 is TGTGCCAGCATACCCGGGACAGCTCAGGAGACCCAGTACTTC. This chain joins TRBV28 and TRBJ2-5; 7 nucleotides match TRBD1. The CDR3 is made up of 14 amino acids. Looked up from germline, CDR1 is MDHEN and CDR2 is SYDVKM. J gave up 5 bases and V 7 bases, and 10 bases lay outside the gene matches.

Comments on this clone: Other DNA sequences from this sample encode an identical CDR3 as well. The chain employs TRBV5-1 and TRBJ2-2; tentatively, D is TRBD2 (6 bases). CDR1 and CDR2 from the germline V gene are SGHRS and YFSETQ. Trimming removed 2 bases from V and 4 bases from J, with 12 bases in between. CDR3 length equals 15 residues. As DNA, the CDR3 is TGCGCCAGCAGCTTCTCGGGGGTCGGCACCGGGGAGCTGTTTTTT. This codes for CASSFSGVGTGELFF.

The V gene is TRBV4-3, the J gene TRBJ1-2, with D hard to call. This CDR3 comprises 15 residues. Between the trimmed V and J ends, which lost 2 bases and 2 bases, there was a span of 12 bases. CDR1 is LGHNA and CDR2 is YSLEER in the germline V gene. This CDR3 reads CASSQYRGGNYGYTF. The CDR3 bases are TGCGCCAGCAGCCAATATCGGGGAGGGAACTATGGCTACACCTTC.

CDR3 DNA: TGTGCCAGCAGCCCTCGACAGGGTTCCACAGATACGCAGTATTTT. Amino acid sequence: CASSPRQGSTDTQYF. The J gene is TRBJ2-3, the V gene TRBV2; TRBD1 aligns across 7 bases. The CDR3 has 15 amino acids. J was trimmed by 2 bases and V by 6 bases; bases with no gene match: 8. Germline V lookup: CDR1 SNHLY, CDR2 FYNNEI.

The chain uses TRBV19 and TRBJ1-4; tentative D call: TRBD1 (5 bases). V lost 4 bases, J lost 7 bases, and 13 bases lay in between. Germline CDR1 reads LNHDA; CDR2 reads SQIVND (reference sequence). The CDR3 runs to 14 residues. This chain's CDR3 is CASSTGTGVEKLFF. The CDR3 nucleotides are TGTGCCAGTAGTACAGGGACGGGGGTTGAAAAACTGTTTTTT.

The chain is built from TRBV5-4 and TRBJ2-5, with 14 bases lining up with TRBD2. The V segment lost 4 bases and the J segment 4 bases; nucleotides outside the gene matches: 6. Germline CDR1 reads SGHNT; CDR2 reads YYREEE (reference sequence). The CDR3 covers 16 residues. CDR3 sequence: CASSNPTSGRVETQYF. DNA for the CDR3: TGTGCCAGCAGCAACCCGACTAGCGGGAGGGTAGAGACCCAGTACTTC.

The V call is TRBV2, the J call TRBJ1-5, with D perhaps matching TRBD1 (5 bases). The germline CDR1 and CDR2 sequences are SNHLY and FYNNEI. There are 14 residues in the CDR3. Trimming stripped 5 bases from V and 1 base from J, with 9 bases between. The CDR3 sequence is CASSSGSSNQPQHF. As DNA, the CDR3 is TGTGCCAGCAGTTCAGGGTCGAGCAATCAGCCCCAGCATTTT.

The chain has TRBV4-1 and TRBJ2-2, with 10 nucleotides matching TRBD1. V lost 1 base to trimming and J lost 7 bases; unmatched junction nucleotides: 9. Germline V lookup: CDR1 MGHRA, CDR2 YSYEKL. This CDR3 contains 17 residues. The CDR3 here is CASSQAFRQGASGELFF. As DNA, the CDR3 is TGCGCCAGCAGCCAAGCTTTCCGACAGGGGGCTAGCGGGGAGCTGTTTTTT.

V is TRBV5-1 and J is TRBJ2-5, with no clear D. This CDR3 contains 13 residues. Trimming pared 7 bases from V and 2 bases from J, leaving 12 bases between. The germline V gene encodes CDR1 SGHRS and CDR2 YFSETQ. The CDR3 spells CASLRAPQETQYF. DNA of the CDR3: TGCGCCAGCCTCCGGGCGCCACAAGAGACCCAGTACTTC.

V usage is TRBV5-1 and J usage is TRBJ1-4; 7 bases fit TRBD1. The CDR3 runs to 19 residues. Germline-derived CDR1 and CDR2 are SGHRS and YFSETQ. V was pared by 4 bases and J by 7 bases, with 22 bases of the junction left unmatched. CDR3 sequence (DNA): TGCGCCAGCAGCCCCGAGGGGGCCGGGACCACCTACTCTACTGAAAAACTGTTTTTT. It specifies CASSPEGAGTTYSTEKLFF.

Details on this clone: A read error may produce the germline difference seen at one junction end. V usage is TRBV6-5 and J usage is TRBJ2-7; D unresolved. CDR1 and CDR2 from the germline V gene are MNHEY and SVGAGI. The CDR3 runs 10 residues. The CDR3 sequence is CASRLDELDF. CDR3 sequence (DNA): TGTGCCAGTCGACTGGACGAACTTGACTTC.

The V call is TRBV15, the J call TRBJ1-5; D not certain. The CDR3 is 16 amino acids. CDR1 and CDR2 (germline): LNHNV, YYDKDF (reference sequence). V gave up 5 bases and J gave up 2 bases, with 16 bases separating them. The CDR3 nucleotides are TGTGCCACCAGCCGAGGCGGGGTAAATGGCAATCAGCCCCAGCATTTT. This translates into CATSRGGVNGNQPQHF.